These 24 T cell receptor beta chains were all obtained from the same sample, sequenced in a study of cytomegalovirus exposure and HLA in healthy donors. Measured with immunoSEQ multiplex PCR; TCRdb has only the in-frame clones, and not every one. The table records 200,000 to 250,000 clones, around nine tenths of them present only once. Input material: PBMCs. Every receptor here comes from a woman between 18 and 29 years old in good health and CMV-seronegative.

The genes are TRBV7-9 and TRBJ2-1, with D possibly TRBD1 on 5 matching bases. From germline, CDR1 is SEHNR and CDR2 FQNEAQ (reference sequence). The CDR3 length is 15 residues. The V end lost 4 bases, the J end lost 7 bases, and 17 bases lay between the germline ends. The CDR3 region has the DNA TGTGCCAGCAGCTACAAAGGGGCCCTAGGGAATGAGCAGTTCTTC. This gives the protein CASSYKGALGNEQFF.

V usage is TRBV6-1 and J usage is TRBJ1-2, with 8 positions matching TRBD1. Germline V gene lookup returns CDR1 MNHNS and CDR2 SASEGT. The CDR3 spans 17 residues. V lost 2 bases and J lost 3; bases outside the gene matches: 11. As DNA, the CDR3 is TGTGCCAGCAGTGAAAGAAACCGACAGGGGTTGCACTATGGCTACACCTTC. Amino acid sequence: CASSERNRQGLHYGYTF.

This clone was observed a few times. The gene calls are TRBV28 and TRBJ1-5; no clear D. Trimming took off 4 bases at V and 0 bases at J, with 7 bases between the two ends. CDR3 size: 14 residues. Germline V gene sequence: CDR1 MDHEN, CDR2 SYDVKM. CDR3 bases: TGTGCCAGCAGTTCCACTCCTAGCAATCAGCCCCAGCATTTT. This encodes CASSSTPSNQPQHF.

The V gene is TRBV5-1, the J gene TRBJ2-5, with 7 bases matching TRBD1. This CDR3 has 15 residues. Trimming took 2 bases from V and 7 from J; bases not matched to a gene: 11. CDR1 and CDR2 from the germline V gene are SGHRS and YFSETQ. The CDR3 DNA sequence: TGCGCCAGCAGCTTTACACAGGGGTCCGGCGTGACCCAGTACTTC. Encoded protein: CASSFTQGSGVTQYF.

V and J are TRBV19 and TRBJ1-5; TRBD1 aligns across 8 bases. V shed 5 bases, J shed 5 bases, and the junction held 8 bases outside the gene matches. The length of the CDR3 is 15 residues. CDR1 and CDR2 from the germline V gene are LNHDA and SQIVND (reference sequence). The CDR3 nucleotides are TGTGCCAGTAGTCTCCAGGGGGCTTTGCATCAGCCCCAGCATTTT. It translates to CASSLQGALHQPQHF.

A single count supports this clone. The chain recombines TRBV14 with TRBJ2-5, with a tentative D call TRBD2 (6 bases). V lost 6 bases to trimming and J lost 9 bases, with 14 bases between them. The CDR3 consists of 12 residues. From germline, CDR1 is SGHDN and CDR2 FVKESK. As DNA, the CDR3 is TGTGCCAGCAGTGTCGGAGGGGTCGCCCAGTACTTC. Protein: CASSVGGVAQYF.

The chain couples TRBV4-2 to TRBJ2-1, with TRBD2 matching over 7 bases. The CDR3 totals 15 residues. Germline assignment: CDR1 LGHNA and CDR2 YNFKEQ. The ends lost 5 bases at V and 0 bases at J; junction bases unmatched: 4. As DNA, the CDR3 is TGTGCCAGCAGCTCTAGCGGAGGCTCCTACAATGAGCAGTTCTTC. Encoded protein: CASSSSGGSYNEQFF.

This clone has only one observation. The V and J genes are TRBV14 and TRBJ1-2; D is uncertain. The CDR3 is 13 residues long. The V gene's germline CDR1 is SGHDN and CDR2 FVKESK. Deletions cut 1 base from V and 8 bases from J, with 11 bases between. CDR3 bases: TGTGCCAGCAGCCAAGGAACCCGGTCGGGCTACACCTTC. It yields the protein CASSQGTRSGYTF.

DNA of the CDR3: TGTGCCAGTAGTATCTTCTCCGGGGAGCTGTTTTTT. Amino acid sequence: CASSIFSGELFF. This chain links TRBV19 with TRBJ2-2; D is unclear. The CDR3 is 12 residues long. Germline CDR1 LNHDA, CDR2 SQIVND (reference sequence). Trimming took 3 bases from V and 6 from J, leaving 5 bases between them.

J is TRBJ2-1 and V is TRBV19, with 7 bases that match TRBD2. After removal of 6 bases from V and 0 bases from J, the junction contained 8 bases not matched to a gene. The CDR3 runs to 16 residues. The germline CDR1 and CDR2 sequences are LNHDA and SQIVND (reference sequence). CDR3 protein: CASRSPGGISYNEQFF. CDR3 in DNA: TGTGCCAGTAGATCTCCCGGGGGGATCTCCTACAATGAGCAGTTCTTC. Full variable domain (remainder filled in from reference TRBV19 and TRBJ2-1): DGGITQSPKYLFRKEGQNVTLSCEQNLNHDAMYWYRQDPGQGLRLIYYSQIVNDFQKGDIAEGYSVSREKKESFPLTVTSAQKNPTAFYLCASRSPGGISYNEQFFGPGTRLTVL.

The chain joins TRBV29-1 to TRBJ1-3; TRBD1 might be the D (6 bases). V lost 8 bases, J lost 0 bases, and 14 bases lay in between. The CDR3 spans 14 residues. Per the germline V gene, CDR1 is SQVTM and CDR2 is ANQGSEA. The CDR3 sequence: CSYTTGGSGNTIYF. The CDR3 DNA reads as TGCAGCTATACGACAGGAGGCTCTGGAAACACCATATATTTT.

This clone has a single count. J is TRBJ1-1 and V is TRBV2; D remains unclear. Germline V gene data show CDR1 as SNHLY and CDR2 as FYNNEI. This CDR3 comprises 16 residues. V was trimmed by 0 bases and J by 4 bases, leaving 15 bases between them. CDR3 nucleotide sequence: TGTGCCAGCAGTGAAGCGGTTCCAGGAGGCATCACTGAAGCTTTCTTT. It specifies CASSEAVPGGITEAFF.

For the CDR3, the DNA is TGTGCCAGCAGTTTACAGGGGACCACAGATACGCAGTATTTT. Its translation: CASSLQGTTDTQYF. The chain carries TRBV27 and TRBJ2-3; possible D gene TRBD1, 6 bases. The CDR3 sequence is 14 residues long. The V end was cut by 2 bases, the J end by 2 bases, with 8 bases between. Germline V CDR1 and CDR2: MNHEY, SMNVEV (reference sequence).

In its sample, this clone was seen once. V usage is TRBV5-6 and J usage is TRBJ2-3; a weak D match, TRBD1 (5 bases). The length of the CDR3 is 15 residues. The V gene's germline CDR1 is SGHDT and CDR2 YYEEEE. Trimming cost V 1 base and J 0 bases, with 9 bases left between them. CDR3 loop: CASSLSQGSTDTQYF. The CDR3 nucleotides are TGTGCCAGCAGCTTGAGCCAGGGAAGCACAGATACGCAGTATTTT. Combining the CDR3 with reference TRBV5-6 and TRBJ2-3 gives the whole variable domain DAGVTQSPTHLIKTRGQQVTLRCSPKSGHDTVSWYQQALGQGPQFIFQYYEEEERQRGNFPDRFSGHQFPNYSSELNVNALLLGDSALYLCASSLSQGSTDTQYFGPGTRLTVL.

This chain connects TRBV6-6 to TRBJ1-4; tentatively, D is TRBD1 (6 bases). The CDR3 runs 16 residues. V lost 3 bases and J lost 4, with 15 bases in between. Per the germline V gene, CDR1 is MNHNY and CDR2 is SVGAGI (reference sequence). The CDR3 DNA reads as TGTGCCAGCAGTTATGTATCTGGCAGGGGTAATGAAAAACTGTTTTTT. The encoded protein is CASSYVSGRGNEKLFF.

The count of this clone is one. V and J are TRBV19 and TRBJ2-1, with D maybe TRBD1 (6 bases). Trimming left V 8 bases short and J 4 bases short, with 21 bases between. This CDR3 contains 16 residues. Germline CDR1 LNHDA, CDR2 SQIVND (reference sequence). CDR3 DNA: TGTGCCAGTTCCTTGCTACAGGGTAAGGGGTACAATGAGCAGTTCTTC. Its translation: CASSLLQGKGYNEQFF.

This chain connects TRBV27 to TRBJ1-2; 7 bases match TRBD1. The V gene end was trimmed by 4 bases and the J gene end by 1 base; junction bases not matched to a gene: 12. Looked up from germline, CDR1 is MNHEY and CDR2 is SMNVEV (reference sequence). The length of the CDR3 is 17 residues. CDR3 protein: CASSSSGQLPFNYGYTF. In DNA, the CDR3 is TGTGCCAGCAGTTCATCGGGACAGCTTCCTTTTAACTATGGCTACACCTTC.

This clone was observed a single time. V gene TRBV5-1 combines with J gene TRBJ1-2, with D perhaps matching TRBD1 (6 bases). The length of the CDR3 is 16 residues. The germline V and J ends were trimmed by 4 bases and 2 bases, with 18 bases remaining between them. Germline CDR1 reads SGHRS; CDR2 reads YFSETQ. The CDR3 protein is CASSNRQGTVNYGYTF. The CDR3 DNA follows: TGCGCCAGCAGCAACCGCCAGGGGACCGTGAACTATGGCTACACCTTC. The full variable domain, in which reference TRBV5-1 and TRBJ1-2 provide the parts outside the CDR3, is KAGVTQTPRYLIKTRGQQVTLSCSPISGHRSVSWYQQTPGQGLQFLFEYFSETQRNKGNFPGRFSGRQFSNSRSEMNVSTLELGDSALYLCASSNRQGTVNYGYTFGSGTRLTVV.

The chain joins TRBV30 to TRBJ2-7; 13 bases map to TRBD2. V lost 0 bases, J lost 3 bases, and 20 bases stayed unmatched. Germline CDR1 and CDR2: GTSNPN and SVGIG (reference sequence). The CDR3 runs 21 residues. The CDR3 sequence: CAWSVPPGFYGTSGESYEQYF. CDR3 nucleotide sequence: TGTGCCTGGAGTGTACCCCCCGGGTTTTACGGGACTAGCGGGGAAAGCTACGAGCAGTACTTC.

This rearrangement joins TRBV6-1 to TRBJ2-7; tentative D call: TRBD2 (5 bases). The germline V gene has CDR1 MNHNS and CDR2 SASEGT. V was pared by 2 bases and J by 3 bases, with 11 bases between. The CDR3 spans 14 residues. The CDR3 sequence: CASSEPAGLYEQYF. The DNA for the CDR3 is TGTGCCAGCAGTGAACCGGCAGGACTCTACGAGCAGTACTTC.

This chain joins TRBV7-9 and TRBJ1-5, with 7 bases that match TRBD1. Germline CDR1 reads SEHNR; CDR2 reads FQNEAQ (reference sequence). This CDR3 is 14 amino acids long. V dropped 5 bases and J dropped 10; count of bases not matched to a gene: 11. CDR3 sequence (DNA): TGTGCCAGCAGCAAGGGGACAGCAGATCTTCCCCAGCATTTT. It specifies CASSKGTADLPQHF.

This clone appeared once. The chain combines TRBV10-3 with TRBJ2-7; 9 nucleotides match TRBD1. Looked up from germline, CDR1 is ENHRY and CDR2 is SYGVKD. The CDR3 consists of 16 residues. Unmatched junction bases numbered 15, after V lost 8 bases and J lost 4 bases. The CDR3 spells CAIPDRGNWGDYEQYF. The CDR3 DNA is TGTGCCATCCCAGACAGGGGGAATTGGGGGGATTACGAGCAGTACTTC.

The J gene is TRBJ2-7, the V gene TRBV11-2; tentatively, D is TRBD2 (6 bases). Between the trimmed V and J ends, which lost 3 bases and 3 bases, there was a span of 15 bases. The CDR3 has 15 residues. Germline V lookup: CDR1 SGHAT, CDR2 FQNNGV. This CDR3 is CASSFGRDFLYEQYF. CDR3 DNA sequence: TGTGCCAGCAGCTTCGGGCGGGACTTCCTCTACGAGCAGTACTTC.

The genes are TRBV6-1 and TRBJ2-7, with TRBD1 as a possible D gene (5 bases). Germline-derived CDR1 and CDR2 are MNHNS and SASEGT. The CDR3 consists of 15 residues. Trimming removed 4 bases from V and 5 bases from J, with 18 bases in between. The DNA for the CDR3 is TGTGCCAGCAGTGGACGTAAGGCCAGGGCCGACGAGCAGTACTTC. Translating it yields CASSGRKARADEQYF.